This TCR beta chain was recovered during a study of beta chain features in type 1 diabetes. In the study overall: The examined sorted cells totaled 110 million or so across samples.

Germline V CDR1 and CDR2: SSHAT, FNYEAQ (reference sequence). This CDR3 contains 15 residues. Comments on this clone: Its specificity is not known. One junction end does not reproduce the germline sequence, and a read error may be involved.

The investigators reverse transcribed all of the isolated RNA, so they sequenced expressed TCRB transcripts. The data were produced by immunoSEQ multiplex PCR, yet TCRdb's version contains in-frame clones alone and is incomplete. The table records about 620,000 clones, about a sixth of them present only once. Overall study results and limits: Researchers report that Type 1 diabetes patients had moderately but significantly shorter TCRB CDR3s across all four CD4+ subsets. High TCR expression in some cells could lead to their over-representation in cDNA sequencing. There were fewer insertions and more deletions at the VDJ junctions of type 1 diabetes patients.

The specimen sequenced was naive CD4+ T cells from blood. The clonotype originates from a young man in good health. The J gene is TRBJ2-7, the V gene TRBV7-7; TRBD2 agrees at 9 bases. The CDR3 here is CASSRGTSRDYEQYF. Here the CDR3 DNA reads TGTGCTAGCAGCCGCGGGACTAGCAGGGACTACGAGCAGTACTTC.